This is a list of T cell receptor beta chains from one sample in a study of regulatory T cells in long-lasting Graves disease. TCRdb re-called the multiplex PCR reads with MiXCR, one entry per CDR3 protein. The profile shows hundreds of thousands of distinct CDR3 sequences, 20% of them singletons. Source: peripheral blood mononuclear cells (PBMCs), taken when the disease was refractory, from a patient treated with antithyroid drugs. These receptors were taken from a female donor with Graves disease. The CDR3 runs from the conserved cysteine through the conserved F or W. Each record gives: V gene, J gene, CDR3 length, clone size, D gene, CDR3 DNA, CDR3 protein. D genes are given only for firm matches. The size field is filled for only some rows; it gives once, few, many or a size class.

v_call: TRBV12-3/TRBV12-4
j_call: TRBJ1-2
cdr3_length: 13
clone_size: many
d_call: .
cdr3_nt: TGTGCCAGCACCGCGCGGGACAACTATGGCTACACCTTC
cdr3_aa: CASTARDNYGYTF

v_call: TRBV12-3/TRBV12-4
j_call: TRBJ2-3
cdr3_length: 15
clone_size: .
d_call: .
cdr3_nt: TGTGCCAGCAGCGAATGGACAGCTAGCACAGATACGCAGTATTTT
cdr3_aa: CASSEWTASTDTQYF

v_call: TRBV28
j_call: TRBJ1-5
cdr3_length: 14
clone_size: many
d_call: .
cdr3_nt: TGTGCCAGCAGTTTGAACAGCATTAATCAGCCCCAGCATTTT
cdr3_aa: CASSLNSINQPQHF

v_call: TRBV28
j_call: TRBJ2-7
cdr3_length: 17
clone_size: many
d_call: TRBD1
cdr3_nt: TGTGCCAGCAGTTTAGGGCAAACCAGGGGGCTACTCTACGAGCAGTACTTC
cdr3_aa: CASSLGQTRGLLYEQYF

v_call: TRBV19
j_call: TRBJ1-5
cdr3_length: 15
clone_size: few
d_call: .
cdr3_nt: TGTGCCAGTAGTATGGACAGTAGGGGCAATCAGCCCCAGCATTTT
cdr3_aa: CASSMDSRGNQPQHF

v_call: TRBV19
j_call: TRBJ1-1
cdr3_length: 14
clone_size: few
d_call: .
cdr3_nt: TGTGCCAGTAACTTCAGGGAGAGGGCCACTGAAGCTTTCTTT
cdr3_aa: CASNFRERATEAFF

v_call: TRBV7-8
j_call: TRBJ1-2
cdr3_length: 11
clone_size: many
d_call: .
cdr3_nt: TGTGCCAGCTCCTCGAAGGATGGCTACACCTTC
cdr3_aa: CASSSKDGYTF

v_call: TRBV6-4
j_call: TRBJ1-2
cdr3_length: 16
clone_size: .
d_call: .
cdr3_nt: TGTGCCAGCAGTGTCGACAGCGCTAGGCCCCTCTATGGCTACACCTTC
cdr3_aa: CASSVDSARPLYGYTF

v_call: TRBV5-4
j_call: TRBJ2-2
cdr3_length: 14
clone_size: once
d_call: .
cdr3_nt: TGTGCCAGCAGCTCCGGACCCAATCTCGGGGAGCTGTTTTTT
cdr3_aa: CASSSGPNLGELFF

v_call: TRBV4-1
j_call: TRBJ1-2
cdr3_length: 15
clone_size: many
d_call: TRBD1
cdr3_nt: TGCGCCAGCAGCGGCCCGGGACAGAACAACTATGGCTACACCTTC
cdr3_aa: CASSGPGQNNYGYTF

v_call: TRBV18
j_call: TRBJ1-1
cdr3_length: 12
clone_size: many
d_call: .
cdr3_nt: TGTGCCAGCTCACGGACGAGAACTGAAGCTTTCTTT
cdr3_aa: CASSRTRTEAFF

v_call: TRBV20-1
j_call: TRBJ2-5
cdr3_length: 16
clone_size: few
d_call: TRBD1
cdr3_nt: TGCAGTGCTAGTCGAATCCAGGGGGCGCATGGAGAGACCCAGTACTTC
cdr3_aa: CSASRIQGAHGETQYF

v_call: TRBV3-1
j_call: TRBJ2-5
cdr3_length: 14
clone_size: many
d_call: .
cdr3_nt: TGTGCCAGCAGCCACGTAGGGTACGATGAGACCCAGTACTTC
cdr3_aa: CASSHVGYDETQYF

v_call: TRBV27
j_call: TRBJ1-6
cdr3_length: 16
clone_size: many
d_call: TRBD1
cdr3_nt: TGTGCCAGCCGCGCGCCCGGACAGGGATCAAATTCACCCCTCCACTTT
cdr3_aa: CASRAPGQGSNSPLHF

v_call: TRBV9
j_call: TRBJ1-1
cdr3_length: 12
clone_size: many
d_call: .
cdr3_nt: TGTGCCAGCAGCGGGGGGACGACTGAAGCTTTCTTT
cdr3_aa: CASSGGTTEAFF

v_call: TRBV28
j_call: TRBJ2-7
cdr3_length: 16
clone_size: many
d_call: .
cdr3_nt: TGTGCCAGCAGTTCGGGGGGGCAGGGGGGTACGAACGAGCAGTACTTC
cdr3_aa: CASSSGGQGGTNEQYF

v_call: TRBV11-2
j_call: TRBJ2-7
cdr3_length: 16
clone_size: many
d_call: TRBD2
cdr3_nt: TGTGCCAGCAGCTTAGATCGTAGCGGGAGATCGTACGAGCAGTACTTC
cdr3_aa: CASSLDRSGRSYEQYF

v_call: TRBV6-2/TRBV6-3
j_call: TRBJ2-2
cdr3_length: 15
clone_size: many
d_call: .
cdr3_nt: TGTGCCAGCAGTTACTTGGGGGCGGACACCGGGGAGCTGTTTTTT
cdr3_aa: CASSYLGADTGELFF

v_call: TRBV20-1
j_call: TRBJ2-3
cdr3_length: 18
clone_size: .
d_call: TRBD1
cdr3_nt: TGCAGTGCTAGAGAGCCCTTGTCCGAGGGGACAGGCACAGATACGCAGTATTTT
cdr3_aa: CSAREPLSEGTGTDTQYF

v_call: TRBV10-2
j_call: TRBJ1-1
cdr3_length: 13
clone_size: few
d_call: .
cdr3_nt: TGCGCCAGCAGTGATGAATACCTCACTGAAGCTTTCTTT
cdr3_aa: CASSDEYLTEAFF

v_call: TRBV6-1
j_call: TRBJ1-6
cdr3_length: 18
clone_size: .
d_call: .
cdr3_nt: TGTGCCAGCAGTGAAGAGGGCACCTTCCCCGGGCGTAATTCACCCCTCCACTTT
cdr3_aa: CASSEEGTFPGRNSPLHF

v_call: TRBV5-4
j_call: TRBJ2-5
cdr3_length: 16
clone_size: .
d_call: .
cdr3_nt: TGTGCCAGCAGCTTGGAAATACTATTTACACAAGAGACCCAGTACTTC
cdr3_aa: CASSLEILFTQETQYF

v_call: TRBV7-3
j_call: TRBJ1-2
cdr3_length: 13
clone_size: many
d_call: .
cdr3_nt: TGTGCCAGCAGCTTAACGCACGGTTATGGCTACACCTTC
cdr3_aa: CASSLTHGYGYTF

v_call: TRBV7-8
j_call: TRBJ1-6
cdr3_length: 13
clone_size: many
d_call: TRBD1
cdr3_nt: TGTGCCAGCAGCGTGACAGGGAATTCACCCCTCCACTTT
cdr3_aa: CASSVTGNSPLHF

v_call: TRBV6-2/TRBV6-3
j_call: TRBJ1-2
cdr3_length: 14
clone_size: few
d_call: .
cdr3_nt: TGTGCCAGCAGTTACTCGACCGGGATAGGAGGCTACACCTTC
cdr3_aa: CASSYSTGIGGYTF

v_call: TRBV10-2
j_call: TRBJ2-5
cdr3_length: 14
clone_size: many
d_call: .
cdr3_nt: TGCGCCAGCAGTGCTCTGGGGAATCTAGAGACCCAGTACTTC
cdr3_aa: CASSALGNLETQYF

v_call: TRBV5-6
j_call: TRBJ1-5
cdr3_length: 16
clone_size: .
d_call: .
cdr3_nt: TGTGCCAGCAGCTTGGCGAACAGGGCTAGCAATCAGCCCCAGCATTTT
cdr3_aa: CASSLANRASNQPQHF

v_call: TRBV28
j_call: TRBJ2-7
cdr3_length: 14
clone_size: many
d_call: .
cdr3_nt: TGTGCCAGCAGTTTATTACAGGGGAGGTACGAGCAGTACTTC
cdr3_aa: CASSLLQGRYEQYF

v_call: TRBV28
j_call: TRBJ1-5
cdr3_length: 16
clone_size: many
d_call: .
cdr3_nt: TGTGCCAGCAGTTTCCCTAAGACAGGTGACAATCAGCCCCAGCATTTT
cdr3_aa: CASSFPKTGDNQPQHF

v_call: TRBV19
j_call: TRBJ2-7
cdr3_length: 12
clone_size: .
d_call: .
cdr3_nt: TGTGCCAGTAGTAACCTCGTGAGCGAGCAGTACTTC
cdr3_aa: CASSNLVSEQYF

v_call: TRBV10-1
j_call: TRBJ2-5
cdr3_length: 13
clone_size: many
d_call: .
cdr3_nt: TGCGCCAGCAGTGCCGCTCTCCAAGAGACCCAGTACTTC
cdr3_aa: CASSAALQETQYF

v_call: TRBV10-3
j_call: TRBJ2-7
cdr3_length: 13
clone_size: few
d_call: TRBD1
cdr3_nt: TGTGCCATCCTGGGGGACAGCTCCTACGAGCAGTACTTC
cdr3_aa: CAILGDSSYEQYF

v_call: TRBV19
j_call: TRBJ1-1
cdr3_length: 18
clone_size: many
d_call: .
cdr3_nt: TGTGCCAGTAGTAAATTTTGGCAGGACCGCCTCGGGAACACTGAAGCTTTCTTT
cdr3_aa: CASSKFWQDRLGNTEAFF

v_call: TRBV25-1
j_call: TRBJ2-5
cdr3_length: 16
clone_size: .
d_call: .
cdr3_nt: TGTGCCAGCACCCAAGGGGGAGCGACGGCACAAGAGACCCAGTACTTC
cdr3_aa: CASTQGGATAQETQYF

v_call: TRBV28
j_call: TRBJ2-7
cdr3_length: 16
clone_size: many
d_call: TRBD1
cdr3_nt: TGTGCCAGCAACACCCCCGGGACAGGCTTTGACTACGAGCAGTACTTC
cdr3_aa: CASNTPGTGFDYEQYF

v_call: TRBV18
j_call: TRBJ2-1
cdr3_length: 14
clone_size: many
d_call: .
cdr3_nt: TGTGCCAGCTCACCAACCCTTGTCTACAATGAGCAGTTCTTC
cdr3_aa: CASSPTLVYNEQFF

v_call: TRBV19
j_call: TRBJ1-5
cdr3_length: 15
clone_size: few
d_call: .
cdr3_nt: TGTGCCAGTAGTCGGGGGGCGGCGTTTAATCAGCCCCAGCATTTT
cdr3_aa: CASSRGAAFNQPQHF